A single sample gave rise to the 20 T cell receptor beta chains below, sequenced in a study of blood T cell repertoires in COVID-19. Repertoires were generated with immunoSEQ multiplex PCR, while TCRdb's copy carries only in-frame clones and drops some. The profile covers about 18,000 clones, with around 90% appearing a single time and 15% to 20% taken by the ten largest. Sequencing was done on a sample of peripheral blood. The receptors were sampled from a human donor in a cohort sampled during active COVID-19.

The chain has TRBV4-3 and TRBJ2-1; 10 bases line up with TRBD2. Per the germline V gene, CDR1 is LGHNA and CDR2 is YSLEER. V lost 6 bases to trimming and J lost 0 bases; unmatched junction nucleotides: 11. The CDR3 sequence is 18 residues long. Written as DNA, the CDR3 is TGCGCCAGCAGTACAGGCGGGACTAGCGAAAGCTCCTACAATGAGCAGTTCTTC. It translates to CASSTGGTSESSYNEQFF.

This chain joins TRBV28 and TRBJ2-7; 7 nucleotides align to TRBD1. V gave up 4 bases and J gave up 4 bases; unmatched junction bases: 7. The CDR3 extends over 14 amino acids. The germline gives CDR1 MDHEN, CDR2 SYDVKM. The DNA of the CDR3 is TGTGCCAGCAGTTCGCCGACAGGGCTGTACGAGCAGTACTTC. Protein sequence: CASSSPTGLYEQYF.

In this sample, this clone turned up once. The CDR3 protein is CASSLVQRGASTDTQYF. The CDR3 DNA reads TGCGCCAGCAGCTTGGTCCAGCGGGGGGCCTCCACAGATACGCAGTATTTT. This rearrangement joins TRBV5-1 to TRBJ2-3; TRBD2 matches at 9 bases. The germline CDR1 and CDR2 sequences are SGHRS and YFSETQ. The CDR3 runs 17 residues. The J segment lost 2 bases and the V segment lost 0 bases, leaving 7 bases of the junction unmatched.

This clone has a handful of counts. V is TRBV10-1 and J is TRBJ2-7; 9 bases agree with TRBD1. The ends lost 3 bases at V and 3 bases at J; junction bases unmatched: 6. CDR3 length: 15 residues. Germline lookup yields CDR1 WNHNN and CDR2 SYGVQD (reference sequence). CDR3 DNA: TGCGCCAGCAGTGAAACCGGGACAGGGAACTACGAGCAGTACTTC. This encodes CASSETGTGNYEQYF.

The V call is TRBV15, the J call TRBJ2-7; 7 positions agree with TRBD2. With 8 bases clipped from V and 6 bases from J, the junction kept 13 bases outside the gene matches. CDR3 length: 14 residues. The germline V gene has CDR1 LNHNV and CDR2 YYDKDF (reference sequence). The CDR3 nucleotides read TGTGCCACCGGATTAGCGGGTCCCTCAGGCGAGCAGTACTTC. Translating gives CATGLAGPSGEQYF.

This sequence joins TRBV25-1 and TRBJ1-1, with a possible D match to TRBD1 (5 bases). V was cut by 6 bases and J by 1 base, with 15 bases left in between. Germline V CDR1 and CDR2: MGHDK, SYGVNS. This CDR3 has 15 amino acids. The CDR3 DNA follows: TGTGCCAGCAGAGCCATGGGGGGGACGAACACTGAAGCTTTCTTT. It is translated as CASRAMGGTNTEAFF.

The rearrangement links TRBV27 to TRBJ2-3, with D maybe TRBD2 (5 bases). The ends were cut back, 10 bases at V and 2 bases at J, with 16 bases in the middle. CDR1 MNHEY and CDR2 SMNVEV come from the germline V gene (reference sequence). CDR3 length: 14 residues. This CDR3 is CATSPLAITDTQYF. In nucleotides, the CDR3 is TGTGCCACCTCCCCCCTAGCAATCACAGATACGCAGTATTTT.

J is TRBJ2-7 and V is TRBV5-4; 16 bases fit TRBD2. Germline-derived CDR1 and CDR2 are SGHNT and YYREEE (reference sequence). V lost 4 bases and J lost 5; bases outside the gene matches: 3. This CDR3 is 15 amino acids long. Here the CDR3 reads CASSPGTSGGDEQYF. The CDR3 coding sequence is TGTGCCAGCAGCCCCGGGACTAGCGGGGGGGACGAGCAGTACTTC.

DNA for the CDR3: TGTGCCAGTAGTATATGGGAGGACGATGAGCAGTTCTTC. This sequence encodes CASSIWEDDEQFF. This chain uses TRBV19 with TRBJ2-1; D is possibly TRBD2 (6 bases). V dropped 2 bases and J dropped 8 bases, with 10 bases sitting between them. The CDR3 runs to 13 residues. Germline V gene data show CDR1 as LNHDA and CDR2 as SQIVND (reference sequence).

This clone was observed once. The gene calls are TRBV20-1 and TRBJ2-3, with TRBD2 identical over 9 bases. The CDR3 totals 16 residues. Germline V gives CDR1 DFQATT, CDR2 SNEGSKA (reference sequence). V dropped 3 bases and J dropped 3; count of bases not matched to a gene: 10. The chain's CDR3 is CSASSRSGGPTDTQYF. The CDR3 DNA reads TGCAGTGCTAGTTCGCGTAGCGGGGGCCCTACAGATACGCAGTATTTT.

The chain uses TRBV6-5 and TRBJ2-3; D unclear. Germline CDR1 reads MNHEY; CDR2 reads SVGAGI. Trimming removed 4 bases from V and 1 base from J, with 6 bases in between. The length of the CDR3 is 13 residues. CDR3 sequence: CASSSDRTDTQYF. The CDR3 DNA is TGTGCCAGCAGTTCAGATCGCACAGATACGCAGTATTTT.

The chain links TRBV25-1 to TRBJ1-3; D gene uncertain. CDR1 is MGHDK, CDR2 SYGVNS, per germline. V lost 3 bases to trimming and J lost 0 bases, with 9 bases between them. The CDR3 is 15 residues long. DNA for the CDR3: TGTGCCAGCAGTGACCACGGTATCTCTGGAAACACCATATATTTT. It specifies CASSDHGISGNTIYF.

The chain employs TRBV30 and TRBJ1-1; D not certain. The CDR3 is 9 residues long. Trimming left V 8 bases short and J 2 bases short, with 3 bases between. Germline V gene sequence: CDR1 GTSNPN, CDR2 SVGIG (reference sequence). CDR3: CAVNTEAFF. The CDR3 DNA is TGTGCCGTAAACACTGAAGCTTTCTTT.

The CDR3: CASSPSGRGDTGELFF. The CDR3 bases are TGTGCCAGCAGCCCCAGCGGGAGAGGGGACACCGGGGAGCTGTTTTTT. The chain employs TRBV6-4 and TRBJ2-2, with 8 bases matching TRBD2. The CDR3 is 16 amino acids. In germline, CDR1 is MRHNA, CDR2 SNTAGT. Germline trimming cut 6 bases from V and 3 bases from J; bases unmatched to any gene: 9.

V usage is TRBV19 and J usage is TRBJ2-3; 8 nucleotides line up with TRBD1. Trimming cost V 6 bases and J 2 bases; bases outside gene matches: 7. The CDR3 has 15 amino acids. Per the germline V gene, CDR1 is LNHDA and CDR2 is SQIVND (reference sequence). CDR3 loop: CASSSRTGPTDTQYF. Written as DNA, the CDR3 is TGTGCCAGTAGCTCCCGGACAGGGCCCACAGATACGCAGTATTTT.

This clone was seen once. V gene TRBV3-1 (or the pseudogene TRBV3-2) combines with J gene TRBJ2-2, with D perhaps TRBD1 (5 bases). V was cut by 4 bases and J by 6 bases, with 15 bases left in between. This CDR3 has 15 amino acids. Germline V gives CDR1 LGHDT, CDR2 YNNKEL (reference sequence). The CDR3 nucleotides are TGTGCCAGCAGCCGAGGACAACCCGGGCCCGGGGAGCTGTTTTTT. This gives the protein CASSRGQPGPGELFF.

This chain joins TRBV12-3 or TRBV12-4 and TRBJ1-5; D remains unclear. The CDR3 totals 13 residues. V was cut by 2 bases and J by 5 bases, with 7 bases left in between. In nucleotides, the CDR3 is TGTGCCAGCAGTTTAACGAGGGATCAGCCCCAGCATTTT. Its translation is CASSLTRDQPQHF.

This clone was detected only a few times. The rearrangement links TRBV2 to TRBJ1-5; maybe TRBD1 (6 bases). This CDR3 region has 13 residues. Germline V gene data show CDR1 as SNHLY and CDR2 as FYNNEI. The V end was cut by 7 bases, the J end by 4 bases, with 11 bases between. CDR3 amino acids: CASMKDSNQPQHF. CDR3 nucleotide sequence: TGTGCCAGCATGAAGGACAGTAATCAGCCCCAGCATTTT.

This rearrangement joins TRBV28 to TRBJ1-1; D is perhaps TRBD1 (6 bases). Germline V gives CDR1 MDHEN, CDR2 SYDVKM. The CDR3 consists of 16 residues. Deletions cut 3 bases from V and 1 base from J, with 15 bases between. CDR3 nucleotide sequence: TGTGCCAGCAGTTTCTTCGACAGGCGCGGGAACACTGAAGCTTTCTTT. Translation: CASSFFDRRGNTEAFF.

The chain carries TRBV21-1 and TRBJ2-7; TRBD1, the table's D call, lacks a check against the DNA. TRBV21-1 is tagged as a pseudogene. CDR3 length: 18 amino acids. Here the CDR3 DNA reads TGTGCCAGCAGCGCAAAACCCTCTTCCGGGACAGTGTCCTACGAGCAGTACTTC. Translating it yields CASSAKPSSGTVSYEQYF.